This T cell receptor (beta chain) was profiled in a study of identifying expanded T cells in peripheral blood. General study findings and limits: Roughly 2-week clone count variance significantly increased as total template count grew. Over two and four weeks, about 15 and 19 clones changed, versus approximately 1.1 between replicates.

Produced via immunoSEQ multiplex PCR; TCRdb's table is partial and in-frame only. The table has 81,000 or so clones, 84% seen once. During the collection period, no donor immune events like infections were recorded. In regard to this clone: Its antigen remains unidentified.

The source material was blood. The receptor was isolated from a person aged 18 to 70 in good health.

CDR3 loop: CASSAVEGELFF. For the CDR3, the DNA is TGTGCCAGCAGCGCGGTTGAGGGGGAGCTGTTTTTT. The chain has TRBV7-9 and TRBJ2-2; D unresolved. V was trimmed by 5 bases and J by 8 bases, leaving 9 bases between them. Germline-derived CDR1 and CDR2 are SEHNR and FQNEAQ (reference sequence). The CDR3 totals 12 residues.